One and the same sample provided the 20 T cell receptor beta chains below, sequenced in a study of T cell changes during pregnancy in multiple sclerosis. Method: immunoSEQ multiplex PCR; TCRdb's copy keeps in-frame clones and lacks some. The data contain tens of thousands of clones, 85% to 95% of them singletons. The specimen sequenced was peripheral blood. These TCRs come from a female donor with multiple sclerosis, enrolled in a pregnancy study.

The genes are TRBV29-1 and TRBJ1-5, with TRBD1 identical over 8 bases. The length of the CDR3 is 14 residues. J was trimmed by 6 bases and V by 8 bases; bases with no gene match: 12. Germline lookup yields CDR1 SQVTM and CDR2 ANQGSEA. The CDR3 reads CSTSNGQGSQPQHF. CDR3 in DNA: TGCAGCACCAGTAATGGACAGGGAAGTCAGCCCCAGCATTTT.

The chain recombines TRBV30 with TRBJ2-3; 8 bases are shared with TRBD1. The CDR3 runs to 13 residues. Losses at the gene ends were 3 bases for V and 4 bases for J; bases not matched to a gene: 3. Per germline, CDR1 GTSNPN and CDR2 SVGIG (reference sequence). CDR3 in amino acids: CAWRAGGADTQYF. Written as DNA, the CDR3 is TGTGCCTGGAGGGCAGGGGGCGCAGATACGCAGTATTTT.

The CDR3: CASSVVNEKLFF. The CDR3 coding sequence is TGTGCCAGCAGTGTAGTTAATGAAAAACTGTTTTTT. The chain combines TRBV25-1 with TRBJ1-4; D uncertain. The CDR3 totals 12 residues. Germline CDR1 is MGHDK and CDR2 is SYGVNS. V lost 4 bases and J lost 4, with 4 bases in between. The full variable domain, rest sourced from reference TRBV25-1 and TRBJ1-4, is EADIYQTPRYLVIGTGKKITLECSQTMGHDKMYWYQQDPGMELHLIHYSYGVNSTEKGDLSSESTVSRIRTEHFPLTLESARPSHTSQYLCASSVVNEKLFFGSGTQLSVL.

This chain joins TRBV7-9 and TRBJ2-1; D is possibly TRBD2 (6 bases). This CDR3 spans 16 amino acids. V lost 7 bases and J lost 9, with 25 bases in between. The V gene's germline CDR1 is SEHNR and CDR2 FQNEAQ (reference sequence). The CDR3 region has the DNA TGTGCCAGCACCCTCAACCGGGACGGGGGATTCAGTGAGCAGTTCTTC. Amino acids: CASTLNRDGGFSEQFF.

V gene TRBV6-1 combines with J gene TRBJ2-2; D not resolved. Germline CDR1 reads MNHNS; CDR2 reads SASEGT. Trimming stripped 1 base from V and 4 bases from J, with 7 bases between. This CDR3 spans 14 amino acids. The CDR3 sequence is CASSEDGPTGELFF. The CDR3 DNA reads TGTGCCAGCAGTGAAGACGGGCCCACCGGGGAGCTGTTTTTT.

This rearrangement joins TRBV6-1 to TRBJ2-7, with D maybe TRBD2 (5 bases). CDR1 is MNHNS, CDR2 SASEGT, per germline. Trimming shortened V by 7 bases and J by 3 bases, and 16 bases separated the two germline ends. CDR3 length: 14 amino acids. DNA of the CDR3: TGTGCCAGCACCGATCGCCCGGGGATCTACGAGCAGTACTTC. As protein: CASTDRPGIYEQYF.

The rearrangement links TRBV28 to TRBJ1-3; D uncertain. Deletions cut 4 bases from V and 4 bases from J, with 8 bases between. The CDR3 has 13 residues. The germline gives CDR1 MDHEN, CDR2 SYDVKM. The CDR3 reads CASSSPPGNTIYF. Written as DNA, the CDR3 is TGTGCCAGCAGTTCACCCCCCGGAAACACCATATATTTT.

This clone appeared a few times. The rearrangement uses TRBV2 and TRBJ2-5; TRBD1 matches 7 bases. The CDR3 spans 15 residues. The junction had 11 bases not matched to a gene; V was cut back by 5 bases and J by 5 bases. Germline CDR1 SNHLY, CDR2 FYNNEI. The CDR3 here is CASSFRIGGRETQYF. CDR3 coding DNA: TGTGCCAGCAGTTTCCGAATAGGGGGCAGGGAGACCCAGTACTTC.

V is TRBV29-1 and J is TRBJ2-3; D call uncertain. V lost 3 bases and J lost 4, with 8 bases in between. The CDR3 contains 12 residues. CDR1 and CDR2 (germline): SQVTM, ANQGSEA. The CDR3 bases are TGCAGCGTTGACGGTCCCGCAGATACGCAGTATTTT. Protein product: CSVDGPADTQYF.

In nucleotides, the CDR3 is TGTGCCAGCAGCCCCCAACTAGTATCCTACGAGCAGTACTTC. Protein product: CASSPQLVSYEQYF. The chain is built from TRBV7-2 and TRBJ2-7, with D maybe TRBD2 (5 bases). CDR3 length: 14 residues. Looked up from germline, CDR1 is SGHTA and CDR2 is FQGNSA. V was clipped by 5 bases and J by 1 base, with 12 bases between them.

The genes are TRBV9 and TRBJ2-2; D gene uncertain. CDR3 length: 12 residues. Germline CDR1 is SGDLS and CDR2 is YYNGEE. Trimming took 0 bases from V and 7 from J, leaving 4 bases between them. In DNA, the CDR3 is TGTGCCAGCAGCGTAGCGGGCGGGGAGCTGTTTTTT. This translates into CASSVAGGELFF.

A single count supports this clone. The CDR3 DNA reads TGCGCCAGCAGCTCCAGGACGATTAACTATGGCTACACCTTC. It yields the protein CASSSRTINYGYTF. The chain uses TRBV5-1 and TRBJ1-2; D gene ambiguous. Germline V lookup: CDR1 SGHRS, CDR2 YFSETQ. Deletions cut 3 bases from V and 1 base from J, with 10 bases between. The CDR3 spans 14 residues.

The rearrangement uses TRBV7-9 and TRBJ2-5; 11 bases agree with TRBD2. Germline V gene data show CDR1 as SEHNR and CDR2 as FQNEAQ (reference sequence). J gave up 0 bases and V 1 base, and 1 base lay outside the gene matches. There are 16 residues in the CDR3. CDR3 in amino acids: CASSLGTSGYQETQYF. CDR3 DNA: TGTGCCAGCAGCTTAGGGACTAGCGGGTACCAAGAGACCCAGTACTTC.

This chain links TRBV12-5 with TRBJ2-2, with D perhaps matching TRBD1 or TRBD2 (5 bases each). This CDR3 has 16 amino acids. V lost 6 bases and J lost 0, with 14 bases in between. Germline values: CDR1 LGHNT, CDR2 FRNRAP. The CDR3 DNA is TGTGCTAGTGGACCCCCCGGGACGCCGAACACCGGGGAGCTGTTTTTT. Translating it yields CASGPPGTPNTGELFF.

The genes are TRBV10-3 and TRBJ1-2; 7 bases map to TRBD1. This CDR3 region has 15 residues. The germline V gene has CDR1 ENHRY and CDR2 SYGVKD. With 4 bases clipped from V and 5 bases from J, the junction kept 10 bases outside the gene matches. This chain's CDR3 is CAISADRDRTYGYTF. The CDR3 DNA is TGTGCCATCAGTGCAGACCGGGACAGAACGTATGGCTACACCTTC.

The CDR3 coding sequence is TGCGCCAGCAGCAATGGACAGGACACAGATACGCAGTATTTT. It yields the protein CASSNGQDTDTQYF. The rearrangement links TRBV5-1 to TRBJ2-3; 7 positions match TRBD1. Germline values: CDR1 SGHRS, CDR2 YFSETQ. This CDR3 has 14 residues. V gave up 4 bases and J gave up 2 bases; unmatched junction bases: 4.

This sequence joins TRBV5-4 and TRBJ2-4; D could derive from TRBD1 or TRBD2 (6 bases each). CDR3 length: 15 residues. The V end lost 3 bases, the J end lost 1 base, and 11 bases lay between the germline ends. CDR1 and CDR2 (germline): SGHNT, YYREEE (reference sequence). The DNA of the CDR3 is TGTGCCAGCAGCTCGACCGGGGGCGCCAAAAACATTCAGTACTTC. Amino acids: CASSSTGGAKNIQYF.

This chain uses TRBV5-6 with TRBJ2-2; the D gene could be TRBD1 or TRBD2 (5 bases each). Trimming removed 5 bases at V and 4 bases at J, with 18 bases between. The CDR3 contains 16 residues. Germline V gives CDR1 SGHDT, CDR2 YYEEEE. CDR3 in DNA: TGTGCCAGCAGATCTAATCAGGGAGTAAGCACCGGGGAGCTGTTTTTT. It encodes CASRSNQGVSTGELFF.

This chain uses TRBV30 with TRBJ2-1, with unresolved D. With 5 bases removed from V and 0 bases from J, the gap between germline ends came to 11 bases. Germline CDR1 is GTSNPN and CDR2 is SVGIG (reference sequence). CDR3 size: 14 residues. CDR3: CAWGLSSSYNEQFF. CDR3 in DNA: TGTGCCTGGGGGCTCTCGAGCTCCTACAATGAGCAGTTCTTC.

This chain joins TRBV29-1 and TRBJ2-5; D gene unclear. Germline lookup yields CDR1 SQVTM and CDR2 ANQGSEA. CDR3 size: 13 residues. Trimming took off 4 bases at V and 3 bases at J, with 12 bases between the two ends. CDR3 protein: CSVGKAVKETQYF. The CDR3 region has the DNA TGCAGCGTTGGAAAGGCCGTGAAAGAGACCCAGTACTTC.